This T cell receptor (beta chain) was identified during a study of blood T cell repertoires in COVID-19. Sequencing used immunoSEQ multiplex PCR; TCRdb keeps in-frame clones, though not all of them. The data show about 200,000 clones, with 86% seen just once and roughly 2.2% held by the top ten. This CDR3 region has 16 residues. V gave up 4 bases and J gave up 5 bases, with 20 bases separating them. From germline, CDR1 is SGHAT and CDR2 FQNNGV. This clone was observed a single time. J is TRBJ2-5 and V is TRBV11-2; D may be TRBD2 (7 bases). This clonotype was sampled from a woman aged 50 to 60 with acute or convalescent COVID-19. The source material was peripheral blood. For the CDR3, the DNA is TGTGCCAGCAGCTCCGCCCGTGGGGGGGGCCAGGAGACCCAGTACTTC. Amino acids: CASSSARGGGQETQYF.